This T cell receptor (beta chain) was obtained from a study of blood T cell repertoires in COVID-19. This CDR3 comprises 15 residues. Germline lookup yields CDR1 LGHNT and CDR2 FRNRAP. Trimming pared 5 bases from V and 4 bases from J, leaving 12 bases between. This table comes from immunoSEQ multiplex PCR, and its TCRdb copy is limited to in-frame clones, with some not included. Of about 69,000 clones listed, roughly 80% were seen once; the top ten hold roughly a tenth. In this sample, this clone turned up a few times. The TCR originated in a woman aged 80 or over with acute or convalescent COVID-19. The chain employs TRBV12-5 and TRBJ2-6, with D maybe TRBD1 (6 bases). The source material was peripheral blood. CDR3 amino acids: CASGPDSLGANVLTF. CDR3 in DNA: TGTGCTAGTGGTCCGGACAGTCTAGGGGCCAACGTCCTGACTTTC.